This T cell receptor beta chain was found in a study of T-cell memory formation after mild COVID-19. Study information: Largely, the TCR clusters proved donor specific. The study, taken as a whole, reports: Day 15 to 85 contracting clones showed balanced CD4/CD8; later expanders leaned CD4+. Contracting clones localized mainly to CM and EM when CD4+ and mainly to EMRA when CD8+. Memory cells collected pre-infection included some clones that later responded, suggesting cross-reactive memory joined.

V was pared by 0 bases and J by 3 bases, with 4 bases of the junction left unmatched. Germline V lookup: CDR1 MNHEY, CDR2 SVGAGI. The CDR3 runs to 15 residues. This clonotype appeared a few times. Its matching antigen is unknown. TCRdb re-analysed the 5' RACE reads in MiXCR, keeping a single row per CDR3 protein. The sample consists of under 300,000 distinct CDR3 sequences, around 10% of them appearing once. This TCR came from a man aged 18 to 30 who had mild COVID-19 (a few samples of this study predate the infection). Cell type and time point are not known. Material for sequencing was PBMCs or a T cell subset sorted from them (not recorded which). The V call is TRBV6-5, the J call TRBJ1-1; 7 nucleotides agree with TRBD1. The chain's CDR3 is CASSYSKGGYTEAFF. The CDR3 DNA reads TGTGCCAGCAGTTACTCGAAAGGGGGCTACACTGAAGCTTTCTTT.